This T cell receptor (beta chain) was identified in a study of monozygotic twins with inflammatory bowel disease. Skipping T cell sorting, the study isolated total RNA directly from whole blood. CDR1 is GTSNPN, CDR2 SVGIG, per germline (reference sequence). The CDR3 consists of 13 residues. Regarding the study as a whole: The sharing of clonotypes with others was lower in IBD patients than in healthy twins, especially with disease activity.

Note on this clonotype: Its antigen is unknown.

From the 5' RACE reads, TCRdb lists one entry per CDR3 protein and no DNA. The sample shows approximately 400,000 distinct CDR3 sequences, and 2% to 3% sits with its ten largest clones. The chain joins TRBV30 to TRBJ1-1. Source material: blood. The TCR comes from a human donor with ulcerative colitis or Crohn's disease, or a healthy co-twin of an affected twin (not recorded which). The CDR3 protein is CAWRRGGDTEAFF.